Following are 9 T cell receptor beta chains from one sample sequenced in a study of blood T cell repertoires in COVID-19. Here immunoSEQ multiplex PCR was the method, and the copy in TCRdb shows in-frame clones only, minus some. The sample includes about 370,000 clones, roughly nine tenths of them seen just once. The sample consisted of PBMCs or T cells enriched from blood (not recorded which). These receptors originate from a man between 18 and 35 years old who had recovered from COVID-19.

The rearrangement uses TRBV7-2 and TRBJ1-1; D call uncertain. The V end lost 4 bases, the J end lost 0 bases, and 6 bases lay between the germline ends. CDR3 length equals 13 residues. Germline CDR1 reads SGHTA; CDR2 reads FQGNSA. This CDR3 reads CASSSHMNTEAFF. The DNA for the CDR3 is TGTGCCAGCAGCTCCCACATGAACACTGAAGCTTTCTTT.

The CDR3 here is CASSQSGQSTDTQYF. CDR3 coding DNA: TGTGCCAGCAGCCAATCCGGACAGAGCACAGATACGCAGTATTTT. The rearrangement uses TRBV3-1 (or the pseudogene TRBV3-2) and TRBJ2-3; D is possibly TRBD1 (6 bases). Germline V lookup: CDR1 LGHDT, CDR2 YNNKEL (reference sequence). V lost 2 bases and J 0 bases, leaving 9 bases between the germline ends. This CDR3 spans 15 amino acids.

V is TRBV5-8 and J is TRBJ1-1, with D unclear. There are 13 residues in the CDR3. Trimming pared 4 bases from V and 1 base from J, leaving 8 bases between. Germline lookup yields CDR1 SGHTS and CDR2 YDEGEE. CDR3 protein: CASSTRSNTEAFF. The CDR3 bases are TGTGCCAGCAGCACCAGATCGAACACTGAAGCTTTCTTT.

The rearrangement uses TRBV5-4 and TRBJ1-1; 9 nucleotides agree with TRBD1. The CDR3 loop spans 12 amino acids. Germline V lookup: CDR1 SGHNT, CDR2 YYREEE (reference sequence). Losses at the gene ends were 3 bases for V and 9 bases for J; bases not matched to a gene: 3. In nucleotides, the CDR3 is TGTGCCAGCAGCTGGGGACAGGGACAAGCTTTCTTT. This gives the protein CASSWGQGQAFF. Combining the CDR3 with reference TRBV5-4 and TRBJ1-1 gives the whole variable domain ETGVTQSPTHLIKTRGQQVTLRCSSQSGHNTVSWYQQALGQGPQFIFQYYREEENGRGNFPPRFSGLQFPNYSSELNVNALELDDSALYLCASSWGQGQAFFGQGTRLTVV.

The chain couples TRBV23-1 to TRBJ1-5; TRBD1 matches 12 bases. TRBV23-1 qualifies as an ORF whose function is uncertain. With V trimmed by 8 bases and J by 2 bases, 13 bases remained unmatched. CDR3 length: 18 residues. In nucleotides, the CDR3 is TGCGCCAGCGACCTCGGACGGGGACAGGGGGCTGGCAATCAGCCCCAGCATTTT. This codes for CASDLGRGQGAGNQPQHF.

This clone was recorded a few times. The CDR3 sequence is CAWEPGSYNSPLHF. The CDR3 DNA is TGTGCCTGGGAGCCTGGCTCCTATAATTCACCCCTCCACTTT. The chain joins TRBV30 to TRBJ1-6; unclear D gene. Germline loops: CDR1 GTSNPN, CDR2 SVGIG (reference sequence). V was trimmed by 5 bases and J by 0 bases, leaving 8 bases between them. This CDR3 contains 14 residues.

The genes are TRBV5-8 and TRBJ2-7; 7 bases map to TRBD2. Germline V gives CDR1 SGHTS, CDR2 YDEGEE. The J segment lost 1 base and the V segment lost 8 bases, leaving 9 bases of the junction unmatched. This CDR3 is 14 amino acids long. The CDR3 sequence: CASAVRGSSYEQYF. The DNA for the CDR3 is TGTGCCAGTGCAGTGCGGGGGTCGTCCTACGAGCAGTACTTC.

V and J are TRBV5-1 and TRBJ1-1; D gene ambiguous. Between the trimmed V and J ends, which lost 5 bases and 1 base, there was a span of 12 bases. The length of the CDR3 is 14 residues. Germline V lookup: CDR1 SGHRS, CDR2 YFSETQ. The CDR3 nucleotides are TGCGCCAGCAGTGTGGAGATTGCGAACACTGAAGCTTTCTTT. It codes for CASSVEIANTEAFF.

The V gene is TRBV28, the J gene TRBJ2-7, with TRBD2 identical over 8 bases. From germline, CDR1 is MDHEN and CDR2 SYDVKM. This CDR3 has 14 amino acids. V shed 2 bases, J shed 5 bases, and the junction held 5 bases outside the gene matches. Here the CDR3 reads CASSLSGSPHEQYF. The CDR3 region has the DNA TGTGCCAGCAGTTTAAGCGGGAGCCCCCACGAGCAGTACTTC.